The next 31 T cell receptor beta chains were all read from a single sample in a study of response to subunit inactivated influenza vaccine. TCRdb independently ran MiXCR on the RT-PCR reads; one entry per CDR3 protein. The data contain about 700,000 distinct CDR3 sequences, approximately 14% of them singletons. The sample was PBMCs from blood, taken roughly 15 days before vaccination. Receptor source: a man aged 45-65 years who received an inactivated influenza vaccine.

Written as DNA, the CDR3 is TGTGCCAGCTCAGCAGGGGTTTATGGCTACACCTTC. It translates to CASSAGVYGYTF. The rearrangement links TRBV18 to TRBJ1-2; TRBD1 is a possible D gene (6 bases). Per the germline V gene, CDR1 is KGHSH and CDR2 is LQKENI. The germline V and J ends were trimmed by 5 bases and 5 bases, with 9 bases remaining between them. This CDR3 has 12 amino acids.

Many counts were recorded for this clonotype. The chain combines TRBV7-2 with TRBJ2-2; D could derive from TRBD1 or TRBD2 (5 bases each). V gave up 1 base and J gave up 11 bases, with 8 bases separating them. Germline CDR1 is SGHTA and CDR2 is FQGNSA. The CDR3 spans 12 residues. The CDR3 nucleotides are TGTGCCAGCAGCTTAGGGGGACCAGAGCTGTTTTTT. Amino acids: CASSLGGPELFF.

This clonotype was observed a handful of times. The rearrangement links TRBV11-2 to TRBJ2-7; D is possibly TRBD1 (6 bases). Germline lookup yields CDR1 SGHAT and CDR2 FQNNGV. The CDR3 is 12 residues long. With 4 bases removed from V and 7 bases from J, the gap between germline ends came to 11 bases. The CDR3 is CASSWGPAEQYF. DNA for the CDR3: TGTGCCAGCAGCTGGGGGCCGGCAGAGCAGTACTTC.

This clonotype was counted many times. An end of the junction differs from the germline gene, which may be a read error. The chain carries TRBV7-9 and TRBJ2-3; no firm D call. The CDR3 has 13 residues. CDR1 SEHNR and CDR2 FQNEAQ come from the germline V gene (reference sequence). This chain's CDR3 is CASSLEVPGPLHF. CDR3 coding DNA: TGTGCCAGCAGCTTAGAAGTCCCGGGCCCGCTACATTTT.

CDR3 coding DNA: TGTGCTAGTGGTTTGGCAGCGAACACTGAAGCTTTCTTT. This encodes CASGLAANTEAFF. This chain uses TRBV12-5 with TRBJ1-1; D not resolved. The CDR3 is 13 amino acids. Germline V gene data show CDR1 as LGHNT and CDR2 as FRNRAP. Trimming left V 1 base short and J 1 base short, with 4 bases between.

Notes on this clonotype: It is unclear where the CDR3 begins or ends on the DNA, so no DNA is shown, and the CDR3 is as TCRdb lists it. J is TRBJ2-7 and V is TRBV21-1. TRBV21-1 is a pseudogene locus. The CDR3 is 15 amino acids in total, end residues counted. The CDR3 loop is CASSKVAGGTYEQYF.

The rearrangement joins TRBV20-1 to TRBJ2-5, with unresolved D. Germline V gene data show CDR1 as DFQATT and CDR2 as SNEGSKA (reference sequence). The CDR3 length is 12 residues. V lost 7 bases, J lost 1 base, and 10 bases lay in between. DNA for the CDR3: TGCAGTGTTTCCCGGCTCCAAGAGACCCAGTACTTC. As protein: CSVSRLQETQYF.

This clonotype was seen repeatedly, ten times or more. This chain joins TRBV5-1 and TRBJ1-2; TRBD1 aligns across 7 bases. Unmatched junction bases numbered 0, after V lost 4 bases and J lost 3 bases. Per the germline V gene, CDR1 is SGHRS and CDR2 is YFSETQ. The CDR3 is 12 amino acids. The CDR3 region has the DNA TGCGCCAGCAGCGACAGGGACTATGGCTACACCTTC. It translates to CASSDRDYGYTF.

The chain has TRBV19 and TRBJ2-1, with 7 bases fitting TRBD2. With 5 bases clipped from V and 0 bases from J, the junction kept 10 bases outside the gene matches. Per germline, CDR1 LNHDA and CDR2 SQIVND (reference sequence). This CDR3 region has 17 residues. Here the CDR3 reads CASSRSLAASSYNEQFF. The CDR3 DNA follows: TGTGCCAGTAGTCGGTCGCTAGCGGCGAGCTCCTACAATGAGCAGTTCTTC.

This clonotype was seen more than once but under ten times. The chain employs TRBV29-1 and TRBJ2-3; tentatively, D is TRBD2 (6 bases). V lost 7 bases and J 11 bases, leaving 13 bases between the germline ends. There are 10 residues in the CDR3. The germline V gene has CDR1 SQVTM and CDR2 ANQGSEA. CDR3 sequence: CSDQTEGQYF. The CDR3 DNA sequence: TGCAGCGACCAGACGGAGGGGCAGTATTTT.

This clonotype was seen more than once but under ten times. The rearrangement uses TRBV29-1 and TRBJ2-5, with D perhaps TRBD2 (5 bases). CDR3 length: 12 amino acids. Germline CDR1 reads SQVTM; CDR2 reads ANQGSEA. Trimming removed 4 bases from V and 5 bases from J, with 11 bases in between. CDR3 nucleotide sequence: TGCAGCGTTGGAAAGCGGAGGGAGACCCAGTACTTC. Protein product: CSVGKRRETQYF.

This chain links TRBV5-5 with TRBJ2-3, with 8 bases fitting TRBD1. CDR3 length equals 14 residues. Germline values: CDR1 SGHKS, CDR2 YYEKEE (reference sequence). The junction had 5 bases not matched to a gene; V was cut back by 6 bases and J by 2 bases. CDR3 sequence (DNA): TGTGCCAGCAAATGGGACAGGTCCACAGATACGCAGTATTTT. Protein sequence: CASKWDRSTDTQYF.

This clonotype appeared a single time. One end of the junction varies from germline; a read error may be responsible. The CDR3 here is CCARRELAGANTGELFF. The CDR3 DNA sequence: TGCTGTGCTAGACGAGAACTAGCGGGAGCGAACACCGGGGAGCTGTTTTTT. The rearrangement joins TRBV20-1 to TRBJ2-2; 11 nucleotides align to TRBD2. The CDR3 has 17 amino acids. Germline V gene data show CDR1 as DFQATT and CDR2 as SNEGSKA (reference sequence).

This clonotype was seen more than once but under ten times. The J gene is TRBJ2-4, the V gene TRBV2, with D possibly called TRBD1 or TRBD2 (5 bases each). The CDR3 is 17 amino acids. CDR1 and CDR2 (germline): SNHLY, FYNNEI. V lost 3 bases, J lost 0 bases, and 15 bases lay in between. CDR3 amino acids: CASSEGERFIAKNIQYF. CDR3 DNA sequence: TGTGCCAGCAGTGAGGGGGAGAGGTTTATAGCCAAAAACATTCAGTACTTC. The whole variable domain, remainder taken from reference TRBV2 and TRBJ2-4, is EPEVTQTPSHQVTQMGQEVILRCVPISNHLYFYWYRQILGQKVEFLVSFYNNEISEKSEIFDDQFSVERPDGSNFTLKIRSTKLEDSAMYFCASSEGERFIAKNIQYFGAGTRLSVL.

In this sample, this clonotype turned up a few times. This rearrangement joins TRBV6-1 to TRBJ1-3, with D perhaps TRBD1 (5 bases). The CDR3 is made up of 15 amino acids. Germline CDR1 MNHNS, CDR2 SASEGT. Between the trimmed V and J ends, which lost 5 bases and 0 bases, there was a span of 11 bases. In nucleotides, the CDR3 is TGTGCCAGCAGTCAGGCGGGGGACTCTGGAAACACCATATATTTT. Translation gives CASSQAGDSGNTIYF.

This clonotype was observed at least ten times. The J gene is TRBJ1-6, the V gene TRBV7-9; no firm D call. The V gene lost 2 bases and the J gene lost 5 bases, with 10 bases spanning the gap. The CDR3 extends over 15 amino acids. Germline values: CDR1 SEHNR, CDR2 FQNEAQ (reference sequence). The CDR3: CASSLSSGNNSPLHF. The CDR3, as DNA: TGTGCCAGCAGCTTATCGTCCGGAAATAATTCACCCCTCCACTTT.

The chain links TRBV21-1 to TRBJ2-3; the table assigns TRBD2, which was not confirmed against the DNA. TRBV21-1 is given as a pseudogene. This CDR3 comprises 18 residues. This chain's CDR3 is CASSSLRAGGLSTDTQYF. CDR3 DNA sequence: TGTGCCAGCAGCTCCCTTAGAGCGGGAGGTCTATCAACAGATACGCAGTATTTT.

The rearrangement uses TRBV5-6 and TRBJ2-1; no firm D call. Germline V CDR1 and CDR2: SGHDT, YYEEEE. The CDR3 has 15 amino acids. The V end lost 0 bases, the J end lost 4 bases, and 11 bases lay between the germline ends. CDR3 in DNA: TGTGCCAGCAGCTTGGGTCCGTCCCCTTACAATGAGCAGTTCTTC. Amino acids: CASSLGPSPYNEQFF.

DNA for the CDR3: TGTGCCAGCAGCTTAACCCCCATAGAGAGCTCCTACAATGAGCAGTTCTTC. Protein: CASSLTPIESSYNEQFF. The V and J genes are TRBV7-3 and TRBJ2-1; D remains ambiguous. V was clipped by 0 bases and J by 0 bases, with 12 bases between them. The CDR3 is 17 amino acids. Germline CDR1 reads SGHTA; CDR2 reads FQGTGA.

This chain uses TRBV27 with TRBJ1-1; D is unclear. Trimming left V 10 bases short and J 2 bases short, with 20 bases between. Looked up from germline, CDR1 is MNHEY and CDR2 is SMNVEV (reference sequence). CDR3 length: 15 residues. The CDR3 protein is CATSPFGGVNTEAFF. The CDR3 coding sequence is TGTGCCACCTCCCCTTTTGGAGGAGTTAACACTGAAGCTTTCTTT.

This clonotype was recorded a few times. A junction boundary mismatches the germline segment, possibly from a read error. This chain uses TRBV12-3 or TRBV12-4 with TRBJ2-7, with 9 bases identical to TRBD1. This CDR3 is built from 14 residues. This CDR3 is CASSSAGPGTGISF. In nucleotides, the CDR3 is TGTGCCAGCAGTTCAGCCGGCCCCGGGACAGGGATCTCCTTC.

This clonotype was picked up many times. V usage is TRBV27 and J usage is TRBJ2-5; TRBD2 matches 7 bases. The CDR3 is 14 residues long. The germline gives CDR1 MNHEY, CDR2 SMNVEV (reference sequence). V shed 2 bases and J 4 bases; nucleotides not matched to a gene: 4. The CDR3 spells CASSLNGGTETQYF. CDR3 nucleotides: TGTGCCAGCAGTTTAAACGGGGGGACAGAGACCCAGTACTTC.

This clonotype was picked up a small number of times. The J gene is TRBJ2-7, the V gene TRBV7-2; D remains ambiguous. The CDR3 totals 11 residues. Germline values: CDR1 SGHTA, CDR2 FQGNSA. The germline V and J ends were trimmed by 3 bases and 6 bases, with 6 bases remaining between them. CDR3: CASSLDLEQYF. The DNA for the CDR3 is TGTGCCAGCAGCTTGGACCTCGAGCAGTACTTC. Combining the CDR3 with reference TRBV7-2 and TRBJ2-7 gives the whole variable domain GAGVSQSPSNKVTEKGKDVELRCDPISGHTALYWYRQSLGQGLEFLIYFQGNSAPDKSGLPSDRFSAERTGGSVSTLTIQRTQQEDSAVYLCASSLDLEQYFGPGTRLTVT.

In this sample, this clonotype turned up a few times. The J gene is TRBJ2-7, the V gene TRBV29-1, with 7 bases fitting TRBD1. Germline loops: CDR1 SQVTM, CDR2 ANQGSEA. V shed 2 bases, J shed 3 bases, and the junction held 4 bases outside the gene matches. There are 13 residues in the CDR3. The CDR3 DNA reads TGCAGCGTTGAAAATCGACAGGGCTACGAGCAGTACTTC. This translates into CSVENRQGYEQYF.

This clonotype has just a few counts. The chain combines TRBV4-1 with TRBJ1-6; D remains unclear. Germline assignment: CDR1 MGHRA and CDR2 YSYEKL. Deletions cut 0 bases from V and 5 bases from J, with 14 bases between. The length of the CDR3 is 17 residues. CDR3 residues: CASSQDIGRNDNSPLHF. Written as DNA, the CDR3 is TGCGCCAGCAGCCAAGATATCGGCAGGAACGATAATTCACCCCTCCACTTT.

The chain links TRBV12-3 or TRBV12-4 to TRBJ2-4; tentatively, D is TRBD1 (5 bases). The CDR3 runs to 14 residues. V was clipped by 6 bases and J by 8 bases, with 17 bases between them. CDR3 amino acids: CASRAGFATDIQYF. CDR3 in DNA: TGTGCCAGCAGGGCAGGGTTTGCCACAGACATTCAGTACTTC.

The V gene is TRBV12-3 or TRBV12-4, the J gene TRBJ2-1, with 10 positions matching TRBD2. CDR3 size: 15 residues. After removal of 6 bases from V and 4 bases from J, the junction contained 6 bases not matched to a gene. The CDR3 nucleotides read TGTGCCAGCAGCTGGGGACTAGCGAATTACAATGAGCAGTTCTTC. It is translated as CASSWGLANYNEQFF.

The chain joins TRBV15 to TRBJ2-7; D is uncertain. The CDR3 runs 15 residues. The germline V gene encodes CDR1 LNHNV and CDR2 YYDKDF (reference sequence). Trimming removed 0 bases at V and 7 bases at J, with 16 bases between. CDR3 bases: TGTGCCACCAGCAGAGATAAGGCAGCCGGGTGGGAGCAGTACTTC. Amino acid sequence: CATSRDKAAGWEQYF.

The chain joins TRBV15 to TRBJ2-5, with 7 bases fitting TRBD2. With V trimmed by 2 bases and J by 5 bases, 8 bases remained unmatched. The CDR3 sequence is 15 residues long. Germline CDR1 reads LNHNV; CDR2 reads YYDKDF (reference sequence). The DNA for the CDR3 is TGTGCCACCAGCAGAAACGGGGGAGGGCCCGAGACCCAGTACTTC. It yields the protein CATSRNGGGPETQYF.

In its sample, this clonotype was seen a few times. The CDR3 region has the DNA TGCGCCAGCAGCCAAGAGGCGGGCAGCTACTCTGGAAACACCATATATTTT. It encodes CASSQEAGSYSGNTIYF. The chain links TRBV4-3 to TRBJ1-3, with D unclear. Trimming removed 0 bases at V and 0 bases at J, with 12 bases between. The CDR3 extends over 17 amino acids. CDR1 is LGHNA, CDR2 YSLEER, per germline.

This clonotype has just a few counts. The chain couples TRBV28 to TRBJ2-7; D is perhaps TRBD2 (5 bases). From germline, CDR1 is MDHEN and CDR2 SYDVKM. Deletions cut 6 bases from V and 5 bases from J, with 20 bases between. This CDR3 has 15 residues. The CDR3, as DNA: TGTGCCAGCAGCACTTTTGGACGGTCCGGGAACGAGCAGTACTTC. Protein: CASSTFGRSGNEQYF. The whole variable domain, remainder taken from reference TRBV28 and TRBJ2-7, is DVKVTQSSRYLVKRTGEKVFLECVQDMDHENMFWYRQDPGLGLRLIYFSYDVKMKEKGDIPEGYSVSREKKERFSLILESASTNQTSMYLCASSTFGRSGNEQYFGPGTRLTVT.